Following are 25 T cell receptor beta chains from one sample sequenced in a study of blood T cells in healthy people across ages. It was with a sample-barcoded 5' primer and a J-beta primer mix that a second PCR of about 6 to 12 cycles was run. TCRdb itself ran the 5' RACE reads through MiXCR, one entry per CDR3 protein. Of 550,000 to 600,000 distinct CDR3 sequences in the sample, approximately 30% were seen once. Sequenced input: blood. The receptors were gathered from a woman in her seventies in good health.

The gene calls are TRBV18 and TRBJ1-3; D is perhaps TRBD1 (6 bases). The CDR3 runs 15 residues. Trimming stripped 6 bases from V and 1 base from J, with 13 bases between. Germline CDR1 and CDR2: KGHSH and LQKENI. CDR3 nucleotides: TGTGCCAGCTCTACAGGGATTTGGTCTGGAAACACCATATATTTT. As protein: CASSTGIWSGNTIYF.

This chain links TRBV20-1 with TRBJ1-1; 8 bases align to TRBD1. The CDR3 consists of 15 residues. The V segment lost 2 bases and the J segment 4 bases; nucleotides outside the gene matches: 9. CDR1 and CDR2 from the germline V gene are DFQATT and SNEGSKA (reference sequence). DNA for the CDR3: TGCAGTGCTAGAAGATCCAGGGGGCGAGGCACTGAAGCTTTCTTT. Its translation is CSARRSRGRGTEAFF.

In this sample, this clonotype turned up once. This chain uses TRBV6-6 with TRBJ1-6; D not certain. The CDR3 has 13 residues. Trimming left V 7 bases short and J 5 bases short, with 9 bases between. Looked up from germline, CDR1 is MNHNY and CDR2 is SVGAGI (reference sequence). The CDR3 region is CASTLLDNSPLHF. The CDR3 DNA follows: TGTGCCAGCACCCTCCTGGATAATTCACCCCTCCACTTT.

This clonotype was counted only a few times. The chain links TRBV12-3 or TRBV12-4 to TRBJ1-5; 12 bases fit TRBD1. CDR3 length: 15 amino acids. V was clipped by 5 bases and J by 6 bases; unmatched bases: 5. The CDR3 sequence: CASSGTGGAFQPQHF. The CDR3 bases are TGTGCCAGCAGTGGGACAGGGGGCGCGTTTCAGCCCCAGCATTTT.

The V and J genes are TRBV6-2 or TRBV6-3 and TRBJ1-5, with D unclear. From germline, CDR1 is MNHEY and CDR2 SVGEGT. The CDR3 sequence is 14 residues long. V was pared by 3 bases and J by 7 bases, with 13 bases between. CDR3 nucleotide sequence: TGTGCCAGCAGTTATAAGGCGTACGGGCAGCCCCAGCATTTT. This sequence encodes CASSYKAYGQPQHF.

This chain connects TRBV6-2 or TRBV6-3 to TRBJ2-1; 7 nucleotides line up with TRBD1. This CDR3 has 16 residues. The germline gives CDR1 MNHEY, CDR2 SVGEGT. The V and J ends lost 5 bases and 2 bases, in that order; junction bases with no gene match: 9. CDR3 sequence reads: CASSPRTGRPYNEQFF. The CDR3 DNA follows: TGTGCCAGCAGTCCCCGGACAGGAAGGCCCTACAATGAGCAGTTCTTC.

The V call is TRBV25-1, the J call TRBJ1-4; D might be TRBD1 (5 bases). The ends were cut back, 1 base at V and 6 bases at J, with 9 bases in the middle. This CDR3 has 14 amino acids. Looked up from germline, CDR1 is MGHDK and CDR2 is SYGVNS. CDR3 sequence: CASSEWGRDEKLFF. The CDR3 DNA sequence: TGTGCCAGCAGTGAATGGGGCAGAGATGAAAAACTGTTTTTT.

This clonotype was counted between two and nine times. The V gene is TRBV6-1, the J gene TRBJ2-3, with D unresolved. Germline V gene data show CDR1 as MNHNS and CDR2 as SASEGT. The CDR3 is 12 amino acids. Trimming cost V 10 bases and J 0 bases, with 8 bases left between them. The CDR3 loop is CATAGSTDTQYF. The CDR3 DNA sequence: TGTGCCACGGCAGGAAGCACAGATACGCAGTATTTT.

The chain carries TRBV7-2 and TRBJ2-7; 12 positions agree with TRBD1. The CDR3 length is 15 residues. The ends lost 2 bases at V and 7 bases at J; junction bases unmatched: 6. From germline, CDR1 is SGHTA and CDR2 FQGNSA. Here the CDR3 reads CASSLQGQGAREQYF. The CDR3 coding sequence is TGTGCCAGCAGCTTACAGGGACAGGGGGCTAGAGAGCAGTACTTC.

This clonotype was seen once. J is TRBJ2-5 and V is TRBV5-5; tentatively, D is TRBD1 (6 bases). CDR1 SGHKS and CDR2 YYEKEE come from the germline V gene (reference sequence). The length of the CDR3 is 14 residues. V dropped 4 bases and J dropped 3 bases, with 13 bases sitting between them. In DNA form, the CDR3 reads TGTGCCAGCAGCCCGGGTCCAGGGGAAGAGACCCAGTACTTC. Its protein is CASSPGPGEETQYF.

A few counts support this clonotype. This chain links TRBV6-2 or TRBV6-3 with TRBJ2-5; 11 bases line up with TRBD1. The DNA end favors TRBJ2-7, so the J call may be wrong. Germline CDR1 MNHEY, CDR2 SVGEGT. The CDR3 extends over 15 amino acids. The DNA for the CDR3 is TGTGCCAGCAGTTACGGTGGGACAGGGGGCTACGAGCAGTACTTC. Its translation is CASSYGGTGGYEQYF.

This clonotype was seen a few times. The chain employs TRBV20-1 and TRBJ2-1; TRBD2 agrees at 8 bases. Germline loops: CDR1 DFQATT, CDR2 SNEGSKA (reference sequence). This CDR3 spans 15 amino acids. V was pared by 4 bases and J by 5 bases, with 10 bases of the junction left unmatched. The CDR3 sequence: CSAIDAGGENNEQFF. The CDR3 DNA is TGCAGTGCTATTGATGCGGGGGGCGAAAACAATGAGCAGTTCTTC.

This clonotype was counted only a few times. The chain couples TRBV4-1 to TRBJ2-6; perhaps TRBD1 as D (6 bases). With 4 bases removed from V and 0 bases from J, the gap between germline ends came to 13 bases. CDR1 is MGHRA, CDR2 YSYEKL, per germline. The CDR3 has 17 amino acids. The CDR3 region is CASSRVQDSSGANVLTF. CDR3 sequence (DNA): TGCGCCAGCAGCCGAGTGCAGGACAGCTCTGGGGCCAACGTCCTGACTTTC.

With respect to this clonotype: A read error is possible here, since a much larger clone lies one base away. The CDR3 here is CASSLGSGGRCEQYF. The CDR3 DNA reads TGTGCCAGCAGTTTGGGTAGCGGGGGTAGGTGCGAGCAGTACTTC. This chain links TRBV12-3 or TRBV12-4 with TRBJ2-1; 9 bases fit TRBD2. The J call may be wrong; the DNA end is better matched by TRBJ2-7. The CDR3 is 15 amino acids.

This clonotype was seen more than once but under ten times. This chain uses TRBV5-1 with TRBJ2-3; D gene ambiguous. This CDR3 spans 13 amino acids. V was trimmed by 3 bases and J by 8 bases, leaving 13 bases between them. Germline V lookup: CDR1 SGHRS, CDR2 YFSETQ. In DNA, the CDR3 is TGCGCCAGCAGCTCTCTTTCAGTTCCTACGCAGTATTTT. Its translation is CASSSLSVPTQYF. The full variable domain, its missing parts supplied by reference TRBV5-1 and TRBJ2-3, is KAGVTQTPRYLIKTRGQQVTLSCSPISGHRSVSWYQQTPGQGLQFLFEYFSETQRNKGNFPGRFSGRQFSNSRSEMNVSTLELGDSALYLCASSSLSVPTQYFGPGTRLTVL.

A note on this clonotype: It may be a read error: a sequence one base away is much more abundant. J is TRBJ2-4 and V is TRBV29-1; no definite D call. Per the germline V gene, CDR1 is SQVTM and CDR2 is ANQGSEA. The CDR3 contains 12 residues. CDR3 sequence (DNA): TGCAGCGTTTCCCTAACCAAAAACATTCAGCACTTC. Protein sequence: CSVSLTKNIQHF.

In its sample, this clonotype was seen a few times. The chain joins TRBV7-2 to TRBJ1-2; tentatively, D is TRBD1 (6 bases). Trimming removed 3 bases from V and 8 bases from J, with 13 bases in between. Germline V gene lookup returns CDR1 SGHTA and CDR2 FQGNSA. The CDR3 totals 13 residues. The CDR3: CASSLQSGEGYTF. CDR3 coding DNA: TGTGCCAGCAGCTTGCAATCAGGGGAAGGCTACACCTTC.

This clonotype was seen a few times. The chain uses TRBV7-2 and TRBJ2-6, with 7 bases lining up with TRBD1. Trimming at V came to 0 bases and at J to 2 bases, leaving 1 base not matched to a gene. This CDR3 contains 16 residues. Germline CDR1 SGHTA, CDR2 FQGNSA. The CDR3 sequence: CASSLAQGAGANVLTF. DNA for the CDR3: TGTGCCAGCAGCTTAGCCCAGGGGGCTGGGGCCAACGTCCTGACTTTC.

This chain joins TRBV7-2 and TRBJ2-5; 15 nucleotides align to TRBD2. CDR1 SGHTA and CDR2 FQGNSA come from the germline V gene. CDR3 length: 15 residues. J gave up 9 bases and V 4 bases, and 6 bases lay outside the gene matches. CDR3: CASSSRTSGGVSQYF. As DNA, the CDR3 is TGTGCCAGCAGCTCCAGGACTAGCGGGGGGGTTTCCCAGTACTTC. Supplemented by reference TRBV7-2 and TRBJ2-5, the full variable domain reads GAGVSQSPSNKVTEKGKDVELRCDPISGHTALYWYRQSLGQGLEFLIYFQGNSAPDKSGLPSDRFSAERTGGSVSTLTIQRTQQEDSAVYLCASSSRTSGGVSQYFGPGTRLLVL.

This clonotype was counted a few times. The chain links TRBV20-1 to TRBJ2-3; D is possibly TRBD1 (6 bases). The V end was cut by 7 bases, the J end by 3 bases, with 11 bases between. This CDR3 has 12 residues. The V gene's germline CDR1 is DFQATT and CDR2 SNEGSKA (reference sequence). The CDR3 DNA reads TGCAGTGTAAAACAGGGAACAGATACGCAGTATTTT. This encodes CSVKQGTDTQYF.

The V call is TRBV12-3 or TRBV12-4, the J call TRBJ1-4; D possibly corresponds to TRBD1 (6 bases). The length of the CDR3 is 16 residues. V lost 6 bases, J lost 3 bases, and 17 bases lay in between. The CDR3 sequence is CASRPRQVGANEKLFF. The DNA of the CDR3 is TGTGCCAGCAGACCTCGACAGGTTGGGGCTAATGAAAAACTGTTTTTT.

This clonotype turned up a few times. CDR3 in amino acids: CASSYSLDRGNTEAFF. CDR3 coding DNA: TGTGCCAGCAGTTACTCCCTGGACAGGGGGAACACTGAAGCTTTCTTT. This chain connects TRBV6-2 or TRBV6-3 to TRBJ1-1, with TRBD1 identical over 9 bases. This CDR3 is 16 amino acids long. The V gene end was trimmed by 0 bases and the J gene end by 1 base; junction bases not matched to a gene: 3. Germline CDR1 and CDR2: MNHEY and SVGEGT.

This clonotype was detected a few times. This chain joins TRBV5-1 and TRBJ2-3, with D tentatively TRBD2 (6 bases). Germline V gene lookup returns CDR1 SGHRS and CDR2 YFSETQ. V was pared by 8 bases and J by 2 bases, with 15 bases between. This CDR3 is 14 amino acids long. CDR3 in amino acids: CASVRDSNTDTQYF. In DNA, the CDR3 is TGCGCCAGTGTACGGGACTCCAACACAGATACGCAGTATTTT.

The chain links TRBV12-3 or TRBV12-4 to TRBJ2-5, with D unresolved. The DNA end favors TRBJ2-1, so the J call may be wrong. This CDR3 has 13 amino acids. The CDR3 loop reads CASSLIVGHGQFF. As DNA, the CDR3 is TGTGCCAGCAGTTTAATCGTAGGTCATGGGCAGTTCTTC.

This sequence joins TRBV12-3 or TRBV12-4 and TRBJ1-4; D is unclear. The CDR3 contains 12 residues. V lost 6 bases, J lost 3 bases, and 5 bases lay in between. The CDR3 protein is CASRGSNEKLFF. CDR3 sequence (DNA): TGTGCCAGCAGGGGTTCTAATGAAAAACTGTTTTTT.